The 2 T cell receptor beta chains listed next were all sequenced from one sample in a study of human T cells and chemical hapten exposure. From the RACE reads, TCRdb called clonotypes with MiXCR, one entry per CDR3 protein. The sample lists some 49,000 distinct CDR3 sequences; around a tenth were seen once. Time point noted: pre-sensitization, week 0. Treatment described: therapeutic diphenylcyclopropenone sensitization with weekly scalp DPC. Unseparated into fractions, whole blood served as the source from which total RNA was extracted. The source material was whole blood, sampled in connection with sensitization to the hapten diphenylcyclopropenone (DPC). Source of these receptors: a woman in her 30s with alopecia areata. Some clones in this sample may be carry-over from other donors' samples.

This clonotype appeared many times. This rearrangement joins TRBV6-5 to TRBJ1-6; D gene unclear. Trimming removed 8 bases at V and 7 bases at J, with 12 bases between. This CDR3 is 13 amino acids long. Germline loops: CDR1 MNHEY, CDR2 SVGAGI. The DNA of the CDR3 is TGTGCCAGCTCCCCAAACTCCAATTCACCCCTCCACTTT. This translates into CASSPNSNSPLHF.

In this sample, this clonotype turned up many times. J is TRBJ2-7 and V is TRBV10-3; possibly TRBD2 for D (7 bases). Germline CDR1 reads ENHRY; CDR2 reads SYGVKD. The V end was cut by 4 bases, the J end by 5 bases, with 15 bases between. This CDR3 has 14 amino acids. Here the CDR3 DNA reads TGTGCCATCAGTGCCCGAGGGGGGGCCGACGAGCAGTACTTC. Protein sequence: CAISARGGADEQYF.